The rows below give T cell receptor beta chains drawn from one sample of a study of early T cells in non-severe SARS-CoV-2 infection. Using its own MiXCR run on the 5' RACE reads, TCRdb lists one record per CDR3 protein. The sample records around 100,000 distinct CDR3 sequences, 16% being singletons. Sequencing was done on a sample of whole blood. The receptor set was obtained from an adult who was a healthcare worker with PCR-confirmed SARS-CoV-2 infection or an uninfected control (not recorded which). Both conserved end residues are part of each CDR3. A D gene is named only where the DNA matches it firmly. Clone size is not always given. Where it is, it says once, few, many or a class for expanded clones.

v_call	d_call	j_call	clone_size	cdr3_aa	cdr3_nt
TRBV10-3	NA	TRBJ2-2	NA	CAISPDRPNTGELFF	TGTGCCATCAGTCCGGACAGACCGAACACCGGGGAGCTGTTTTTT
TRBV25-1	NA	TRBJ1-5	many	CASSGWPREQPQHF	TGTGCCAGCAGTGGGTGGCCACGGGAGCAGCCCCAGCATTTT
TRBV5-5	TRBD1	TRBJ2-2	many	CASRPGTENTGELFF	TGTGCCAGCAGGCCCGGGACAGAGAACACCGGGGAGCTGTTTTTT
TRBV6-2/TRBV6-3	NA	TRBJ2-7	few	CASSYPGYEQYF	TGTGCCAGCAGTTACCCGGGATACGAGCAGTACTTC
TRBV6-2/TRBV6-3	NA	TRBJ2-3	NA	CASSWTDRGTQYF	TGTGCCAGCAGTTGGACCGATCGGGGTACGCAGTATTTT
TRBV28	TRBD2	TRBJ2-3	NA	CASSPGGGRATDTQYF	TGTGCCAGCAGTCCCGGTGGCGGGAGGGCCACAGATACGCAGTATTTT
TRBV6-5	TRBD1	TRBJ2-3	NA	CASSYSNRQGGTDTQYF	TGTGCCAGCAGTTACTCGAATCGACAGGGCGGCACAGATACGCAGTATTTT
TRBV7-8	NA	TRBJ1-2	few	CASSLAERILTF	TGTGCCAGCAGCTTAGCGGAAAGGATTCTCACCTTC
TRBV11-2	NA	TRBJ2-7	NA	CASSLEGTATYEQYF	TGTGCCAGCAGCCTAGAGGGGACGGCGACCTACGAGCAGTACTTC
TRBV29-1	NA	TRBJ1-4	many	CSVQDRKWEKLFF	TGCAGCGTTCAGGACCGCAAATGGGAAAAACTGTTTTTT
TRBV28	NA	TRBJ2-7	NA	CASSFQTSGSYEQYF	TGTGCCAGCAGTTTTCAGACGAGCGGCTCCTACGAGCAGTACTTC
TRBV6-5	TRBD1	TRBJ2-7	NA	CASRRTGVVNEQYF	TGTGCCAGCAGACGGACAGGGGTGGTGAACGAGCAGTACTTC
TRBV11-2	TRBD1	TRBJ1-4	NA	CASSWETGLNEKLFF	TGTGCCAGCAGCTGGGAGACAGGGCTTAATGAAAAACTGTTTTTT
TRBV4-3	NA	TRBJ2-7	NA	CASSQLWGASVYEQYF	TGCGCCAGCAGCCAACTTTGGGGGGCTAGCGTGTACGAGCAGTACTTC
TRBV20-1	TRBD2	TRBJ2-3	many	CSASPSTSGGYTDTQYF	TGCAGTGCTAGCCCATCTACTAGCGGAGGATACACAGATACGCAGTATTTT
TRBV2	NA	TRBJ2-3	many	CASSDSRRQYF	TGTGCCAGCTCCGACTCACGGAGGCAGTATTTT
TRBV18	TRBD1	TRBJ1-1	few	CASSQGQGETEAFF	TGTGCCAGCTCACAGGGACAGGGGGAAACTGAAGCTTTCTTT
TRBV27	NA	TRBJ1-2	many	CASSSRGNVPNYGYTF	TGTGCCAGCAGTTCACGGGGAAACGTTCCTAACTATGGCTACACCTTC
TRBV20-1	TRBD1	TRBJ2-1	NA	CSAIPDRGNEQFF	TGCAGTGCTATTCCGGACAGGGGGAATGAGCAGTTCTTC
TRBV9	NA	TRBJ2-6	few	CASRDPDRRGREGANVLTF	TGTGCCAGCAGGGATCCAGACAGGCGGGGACGTGAAGGGGCCAACGTCCTGACTTTC
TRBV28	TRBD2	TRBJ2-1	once	CASSASGLGSYNEQFF	TGTGCCAGCAGTGCGTCGGGACTAGGGTCCTACAATGAGCAGTTCTTC
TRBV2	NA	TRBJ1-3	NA	CASGGLGNTIYF	TGTGCCAGCGGGGGCCTTGGAAACACCATATATTTT
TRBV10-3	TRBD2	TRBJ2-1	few	CAIRTGTSLDNEQFF	TGTGCCATCAGGACCGGGACTAGCTTAGACAATGAGCAGTTCTTC
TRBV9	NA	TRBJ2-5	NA	CASSPRLWEETQYF	TGTGCCAGCAGCCCCCGGCTCTGGGAAGAGACCCAGTACTTC
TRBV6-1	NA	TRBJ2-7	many	CASSSTGQQYF	TGTGCCAGCAGTTCCACAGGGCAGCAGTACTTC
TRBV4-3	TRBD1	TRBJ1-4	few	CASSPDRGNEKLFF	TGCGCCAGCAGCCCTGACAGGGGAAATGAAAAACTGTTTTTT
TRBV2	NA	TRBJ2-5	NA	CATPGNKQETQYF	TGTGCCACCCCCGGCAACAAGCAAGAGACCCAGTACTTC
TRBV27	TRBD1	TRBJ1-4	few	CASSLRTGGDEKLFF	TGTGCCAGCAGTTTACGTACAGGGGGCGATGAAAAACTGTTTTTT
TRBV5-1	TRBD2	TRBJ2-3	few	CASSLAEGGETDTQYF	TGCGCCAGCAGCTTGGCCGAGGGAGGGGAGACAGATACGCAGTATTTT
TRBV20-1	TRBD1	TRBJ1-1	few	CSAWGQRNTEAFF	TGCAGTGCCTGGGGACAGAGGAACACTGAAGCTTTCTTT
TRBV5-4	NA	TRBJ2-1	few	CASSLETGRYNEQFF	TGTGCCAGCAGCTTGGAAACAGGGAGGTACAATGAGCAGTTCTTC
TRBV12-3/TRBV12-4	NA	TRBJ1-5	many	CASSPGSRPQHF	TGTGCCAGCAGTCCTGGGTCCCGACCCCAGCATTTT
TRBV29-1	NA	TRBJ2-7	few	CSAGRAYEQYF	TGCAGCGCCGGGAGAGCCTACGAGCAGTACTTC
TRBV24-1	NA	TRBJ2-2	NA	CATSRRGTANTGELFF	TGTGCCACCAGTAGGAGGGGGACGGCGAACACCGGGGAGCTGTTTTTT
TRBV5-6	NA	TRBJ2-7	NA	CASSDTSYEQYF	TGTGCCAGCAGCGACACCTCCTACGAGCAGTACTTC
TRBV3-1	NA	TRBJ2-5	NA	CASSQDSRPQYF	TGTGCCAGCAGCCAAGATTCCCGCCCCCAGTACTTC
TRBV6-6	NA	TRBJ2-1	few	CASSYSRGKGRLNEQFF	TGTGCCAGCAGTTACTCGCGAGGGAAGGGCAGACTGAATGAGCAGTTCTTC
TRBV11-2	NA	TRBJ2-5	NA	CASSYPETGIETQYF	TGTGCCAGCAGCTACCCGGAAACAGGGATAGAGACCCAGTACTTC
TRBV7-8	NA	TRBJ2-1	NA	CASSRIPGPNMDNEQFF	TGTGCCAGCAGTCGGATTCCGGGGCCAAATATGGACAATGAGCAGTTCTTC
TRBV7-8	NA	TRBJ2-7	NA	CASSPRIVGVHEQYF	TGTGCCAGCAGCCCCCGGATTGTCGGGGTCCACGAGCAGTACTTC
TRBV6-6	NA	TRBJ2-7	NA	CTSSDRYYRANEQYF	TGTACCAGCAGTGACAGGTACTATCGGGCTAACGAGCAGTACTTC
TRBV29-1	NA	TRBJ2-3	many	CSVDTGGTDTQYF	TGCAGCGTTGATACCGGGGGCACAGATACGCAGTATTTT